This T cell receptor beta chain derives from a study of blood T cell repertoires in COVID-19. Study summary: Italy, Spain and the United States were the sources of the convalescent and acute COVID-19 samples. The cDNA or gDNA used as material had been derived from T cells, B-cell-depleted T cells, or PBMCs.

CDR1 and CDR2 (germline): SGHTS, YDEGEE. CDR3 length equals 13 residues. V lost 0 bases and J 5 bases, leaving 6 bases between the germline ends. The table came from immunoSEQ multiplex PCR; TCRdb's copy has only in-frame clones and leaves some out. Of 100,000 to 150,000 clones in the sample, around 83% were seen once. The specimen sequenced was peripheral blood. The clonotype was recovered from a man in his 60s with acute or convalescent COVID-19. The rearrangement links TRBV5-8 to TRBJ1-5, with D unresolved. CDR3 sequence: CASSLAWHQPQHF. Written as DNA, the CDR3 is TGTGCCAGCAGCTTGGCCTGGCATCAGCCCCAGCATTTT.